This T cell receptor (beta chain) was retrieved from a study of metastatic and nonmetastatic thyroid tumors (dated by TCRdb to 2020 to 2022). Background on the whole study: For patients with malignant and with benign thyroid disease, the researchers compared repertoires between peripheral blood samples and tumor or nodule tissue samples.

No patient had received any treatment before thyroid surgery. Patient clinical samples collected from the early 2010s to the late 2010s were retrospectively analysed using T-cell receptor beta sequencing. The germline V gene sets CDR1 to WSHSY and CDR2 to SAAADI. At the junction V is shortened by 4 bases and J by 3 bases; bases outside the gene matches: 5. From its cysteine to its phenylalanine, the CDR3 spans 15 amino acids. The read is trimmed to its CDR3 DNA, 45 bases read in frame from base 1. The library relied on PCR. Sequencing instrument: Illumina HiSeq 4000. High-throughput sequencing was used to profile the TCR beta-chain CDR3 region of each patient. Regarding the original processing steps: The researchers built a classifier to tell apart papillary thyroid cancer patients with distant metastasis, based on CDR3 differences among clinicopathological groups. To measure repertoire diversity the researchers used the Shannon index, while the Morisita-Horn index served to gauge how similar the tumor and blood repertoires were. In TCRdb, the public reads were trimmed at Q25 with fastp and aligned with MiXCR, with productive beta chains retained. The V and J calls shown here were made by TCRdb, not taken from the authors' results. In this sample the table shows 30,000 to 40,000 clones, 13% of which occur a single time. The ten largest make up 9% to 9.5% of the sample.

In its sample, this clone was seen many times. Its antigen specificity is not known. Within one base of it there is no much larger clone, and no base qualities were kept. Study-wide findings and limitations: In both blood and tumor samples, TCR beta diversity was reported to be significantly higher in malignant tumors than in benign nodules.

The sequence came from a female donor with papillary thyroid cancer or a benign thyroid nodule (not recorded which). Some clones in this sample may be carry-over from other donors' samples. The chain is encoded by TRBV10-2 joined to TRBJ1-2; the central 10 bases match TRBD1. Sequenced input: blood. CDR3 reads: CASSAGQGEYYGYTF. The bases read TGCGCCAGCAGTGCTGGACAGGGGGAATACTATGGCTACACCTTC.